A selection of T cell receptor beta chains follows, all from one sample in a study of T-cell reconstitution after alpha-beta-depleted transplantation in children. TCRdb passed the PCR reads through MiXCR, listing each CDR3 protein once. Of approximately 300,000 distinct CDR3 sequences listed, 11% were seen once; the top ten hold 23%. The material was peripheral blood, obtained 180 days after TCRalphabeta/CD19-depleted stem cell transplant. The receptors here all came from a male patient aged 2-15 years who had a stem cell transplant for chronic granulomatous disease, so the T cells may come from the graft donor. CDR3s include the opening cysteine and the closing phenylalanine or tryptophan. A D gene is named only where the DNA matches it firmly. For some rows the clone size is stated as once, few or many, or as a class when expanded; others skip it.

NA,TRBJ1-2,NA,TRBV19,CASSIFGWQGPGYTF,TGTGCCAGTAGTATATTCGGTTGGCAGGGCCCTGGCTACACCTTC
NA,TRBJ1-1,few,TRBV12-3/TRBV12-4,CASKPQGNTEAFF,TGTGCCAGCAAACCACAGGGGAACACTGAAGCTTTCTTT
NA,TRBJ1-5,many,TRBV2,CASTNRRSSNQPQHF,TGTGCCAGCACGAATCGGCGATCCAGCAATCAGCCCCAGCATTTT
NA,TRBJ1-4,many,TRBV12-3/TRBV12-4,CASSAGTASNEKLFF,TGTGCCAGCAGTGCAGGGACGGCCTCTAATGAAAAACTGTTTTTT
NA,TRBJ2-5,few,TRBV5-8,CASSRKPSQYF,TGTGCCAGCAGCCGCAAGCCGTCCCAGTACTTC
TRBD2,TRBJ2-3,many,TRBV5-5,CATQTSGADTQYF,TGTGCCACCCAGACTAGCGGGGCGGATACGCAGTATTTT
NA,TRBJ2-7,many,TRBV19,CASQKEGRNYEQYF,TGTGCCAGCCAAAAGGAGGGCAGAAACTACGAGCAGTACTTC
TRBD1,TRBJ2-3,many,TRBV29-1,CSGGQFTDTQYF,TGCAGCGGGGGACAGTTCACAGATACGCAGTATTTT
NA,TRBJ1-2,many,TRBV29-1,CSVGEGYTF,TGCAGCGTGGGAGAGGGCTACACCTTC
NA,TRBJ2-5,many,TRBV3-1,CASSQTRLQETQYF,TGTGCCAGCAGCCAGACTAGATTACAAGAGACCCAGTACTTC
TRBD2,TRBJ2-1,many,TRBV10-2,CASGGTSGSNEQFF,TGCGCCAGCGGAGGGACTAGCGGGAGTAATGAGCAGTTCTTC
NA,TRBJ2-3,many,TRBV20-1,CSAREGRDTQYF,TGCAGTGCTAGAGAAGGAAGAGATACGCAGTATTTT
TRBD2,TRBJ2-3,many,TRBV20-1,CSARGSERDSDTQYF,TGCAGTGCTAGAGGGTCCGAGCGGGATTCAGATACGCAGTATTTT
TRBD2,TRBJ2-7,many,TRBV5-1,CASSWSSGAYEQYF,TGCGCCAGCAGCTGGTCTAGCGGGGCCTACGAGCAGTACTTC
NA,TRBJ2-5,many,TRBV20-1,CSAAGQETQYF,TGCAGTGCTGCGGGACAAGAGACCCAGTACTTC
NA,TRBJ1-1,few,TRBV4-2,CASRRDPEGTEAFF,TGTGCCAGCAGACGGGACCCAGAGGGCACTGAAGCTTTCTTT
NA,TRBJ1-1,many,TRBV20-1,CSSQGRYTEAFF,TGCAGTTCTCAGGGGAGATACACTGAAGCTTTCTTT
TRBD2,TRBJ2-7,many,TRBV20-1,CSAPGLAGGYEQYF,TGCAGTGCTCCAGGACTAGCGGGAGGTTACGAGCAGTACTTC
TRBD2,TRBJ2-7,many,TRBV4-1,CASSHPGLSFYEQYF,TGCGCCAGCAGCCACCCGGGACTATCTTTCTACGAGCAGTACTTC
NA,TRBJ2-7,many,TRBV10-3,CAISRGAEQYF,TGTGCCATCAGTCGGGGGGCCGAGCAGTACTTC
NA,TRBJ1-5,many,TRBV12-5,CASGLGGDNQPQHF,TGTGCTAGTGGTTTGGGGGGTGACAATCAGCCCCAGCATTTT
NA,TRBJ2-5,many,TRBV5-1,CASSPAREGTQYF,TGCGCCAGCAGTCCCGCCAGGGAAGGGACCCAGTACTTC
NA,TRBJ2-1,many,TRBV7-2,CASSLGTSRQFF,TGTGCCAGCAGCTTGGGGACCTCGCGGCAGTTCTTC
NA,TRBJ2-3,many,TRBV4-2,CASSQGTAEGGTDTQYF,TGTGCCAGCAGCCAAGGAACAGCGGAAGGGGGCACAGATACGCAGTATTTT
TRBD2,TRBJ2-1,many,TRBV28,CASSRQPGLAKFF,TGTGCCAGCAGTCGACAACCGGGACTAGCGAAGTTCTTC
NA,TRBJ2-3,many,TRBV19,CASSNGPGTDTQYF,TGTGCCAGTAGTAATGGCCCGGGCACAGATACGCAGTATTTT
TRBD1,TRBJ1-1,NA,TRBV5-5,CVSSRTLTGASITEAFF,TGTGTCAGCAGCAGGACGTTGACAGGGGCCTCGATCACTGAAGCTTTCTTT
TRBD1,TRBJ2-3,many,TRBV5-1,CASSSQGRDTQYF,TGCGCCAGCAGCTCACAGGGGAGAGATACGCAGTATTTT
NA,TRBJ2-2,many,TRBV29-1,CSLTAGTGELFF,TGCAGTTTAACAGCAGGAACCGGGGAGCTGTTTTTT
TRBD2,TRBJ2-5,NA,TRBV7-9,CASRASGSRYQETQYF,TGTGCCAGCAGGGCTAGCGGGAGTCGGTACCAAGAGACCCAGTACTTC
TRBD1,TRBJ2-7,many,TRBV20-1,CSADFGQGGEQYF,TGCAGTGCTGACTTCGGACAGGGTGGCGAGCAGTACTTC
NA,TRBJ1-3,few,TRBV3-1,CASSWRGTIYF,TGTGCCAGCAGCTGGAGGGGCACCATATATTTT
NA,TRBJ2-3,many,TRBV9,CASSPVSEVDTQYF,TGTGCCAGCAGCCCAGTCTCGGAAGTGGATACGCAGTATTTT
NA,TRBJ2-4,many,TRBV27,CASRPPGTYTQYF,TGTGCCAGCAGACCTCCCGGGACCTACACTCAGTACTTC
TRBD2,TRBJ2-3,few,TRBV12-3/TRBV12-4,CASSIAGVSTDTQYF,TGTGCCAGCAGTATAGCGGGAGTTAGCACAGATACGCAGTATTTT
NA,TRBJ2-3,NA,TRBV12-3/TRBV12-4,CATEQGSQYF,TGTGCCACCGAGCAGGGGTCGCAGTATTTT
NA,TRBJ2-1,many,TRBV29-1,CSVNHNEQFF,TGCAGCGTTAACCACAATGAGCAGTTCTTC
NA,TRBJ2-1,many,TRBV20-1,CSARLQYNEQFF,TGCAGTGCTAGATTACAGTACAATGAGCAGTTCTTC
NA,TRBJ2-5,few,TRBV10-3,CAISAQFRGPQETQYF,TGTGCCATCAGCGCTCAATTTCGGGGCCCGCAAGAGACCCAGTACTTC
TRBD1,TRBJ2-7,many,TRBV20-1,CSARRTGVSSYEQYF,TGCAGTGCTAGAAGGACAGGGGTTTCCTCCTACGAGCAGTACTTC
TRBD2,TRBJ2-1,many,TRBV18,CASSPGSGTSYNEQFF,TGTGCCAGCTCACCAGGGTCCGGGACTAGCTACAATGAGCAGTTCTTC
NA,TRBJ2-1,many,TRBV5-1,CASRPPQVYNEQFF,TGCGCCAGCAGACCCCCACAGGTTTACAATGAGCAGTTCTTC
TRBD1,TRBJ1-2,many,TRBV19,CASSLYGTGDGGYTF,TGTGCCAGTAGTCTCTACGGGACAGGGGACGGCGGCTACACCTTC
TRBD1,TRBJ1-5,many,TRBV6-1,CASRDRGGLGNQPQHF,TGTGCCAGCAGGGACAGGGGGGGGCTGGGCAATCAGCCCCAGCATTTT
NA,TRBJ2-7,NA,TRBV24-1,CATSVLEGHSYEQYF,TGTGCCACCAGTGTCCTAGAGGGCCACTCCTACGAGCAGTACTTC
NA,TRBJ2-7,many,TRBV7-3,CASSVGGLNYEQYF,TGTGCCAGCAGCGTGGGGGGCCTAAACTACGAGCAGTACTTC
NA,TRBJ1-2,many,TRBV29-1,CSVENARSSYGYTF,TGCAGCGTTGAAAACGCCAGGAGTAGCTATGGCTACACCTTC
TRBD1,TRBJ1-3,many,TRBV20-1,CSAKGQLGNTIYF,TGCAGTGCTAAGGGACAGCTTGGAAACACCATATATTTT
NA,TRBJ2-7,many,TRBV3-1,CASSPRFSGAYEQYF,TGTGCCAGCAGTCCCCGTTTTAGCGGAGCCTACGAGCAGTACTTC
NA,TRBJ2-7,many,TRBV27,CASSFRLYSIYEQYF,TGTGCCAGCAGTTTTCGTCTGTATTCAATCTACGAGCAGTACTTC
NA,TRBJ1-2,many,TRBV5-6,CASSLLETRGYTF,TGTGCCAGCAGCTTGTTAGAGACGCGAGGCTACACCTTC
NA,TRBJ2-7,many,TRBV27,CASSLGTARYEQYF,TGTGCCAGCAGTTTAGGAACGGCCCGCTACGAGCAGTACTTC
TRBD2,TRBJ2-1,many,TRBV12-3/TRBV12-4,CASRPSGRANFEEQFF,TGTGCCAGCAGACCTAGCGGGAGGGCCAATTTTGAGGAGCAGTTCTTC
NA,TRBJ2-4,many,TRBV7-8,CASSHESPGLATGKNIQYF,TGTGCCAGCAGCCATGAATCCCCCGGTCTAGCTACGGGCAAAAACATTCAGTACTTC
TRBD1,TRBJ2-5,many,TRBV20-1,CSAEGTGGTLSQETQYF,TGCAGTGCTGAGGGGACAGGGGGGACCCTGAGCCAAGAGACCCAGTACTTC
TRBD1,TRBJ2-7,many,TRBV12-3/TRBV12-4,CASSSGTGPGEQYF,TGTGCCAGCAGTTCCGGGACAGGGCCCGGCGAGCAGTACTTC
NA,TRBJ2-7,many,TRBV12-3/TRBV12-4,CASSLGGTVPYEQYF,TGTGCCAGCAGTTTAGGCGGGACAGTCCCCTACGAGCAGTACTTC
TRBD2,TRBJ2-7,many,TRBV15,CATSRASGDPRYEQYF,TGTGCCACCAGCAGAGCTAGCGGAGACCCTAGATACGAGCAGTACTTC
NA,TRBJ1-6,many,TRBV12-3/TRBV12-4,CASSLVLRGSPLHF,TGTGCCAGCAGTTTAGTTCTCAGGGGCTCACCCCTCCACTTT
NA,TRBJ2-7,many,TRBV7-3,CASSRAGGEQYF,TGTGCCAGTTCGAGGGCCGGTGGCGAGCAGTACTTC